Detailed here is one TCR beta chain. Its antigen is as yet unknown. These data belong to a study of CD8 T cells in Susac syndrome. General study findings and limits: That the number of individuals in its TCR sequencing and HLA analysis was relatively small was acknowledged by the study.

The authors carried out high-throughput sequencing of TCR beta. They applied it to CD8+ and CD4+ T cells obtained from blood. Trimming pared 3 bases from V and 2 bases from J, leaving 15 bases between. Germline V gene data show CDR1 as DFQATT and CDR2 as SNEGSKA (reference sequence). There are 15 residues in the CDR3. Random hexamers were used to reverse transcribe 0.5 to 1 ug of RNA. Amplification of the TCR beta CDR3 was carried out by immunoSEQ multiplex PCR, which spanned a total of 54 Vbeta and 13 Jbeta segments. TCRdb ran MiXCR on the immunoSEQ multiplex PCR reads and lists one entry per CDR3 protein. The table records 150,000 to 200,000 distinct CDR3 sequences, around 95% of them present only once.

The sample taken for sequencing was CD4+ T cells from PBMCs. V gene TRBV20-1 combines with J gene TRBJ2-3; tentatively, D is TRBD2 (6 bases). This receptor was taken from a human donor with multiple sclerosis. DNA of the CDR3: TGCAGTGCTAGGGCACCGGGACTCAACACAGATACGCAGTATTTT. It codes for CSARAPGLNTDTQYF.